This T cell receptor beta chain was retrieved from a study of post-analysis software for immune sequencing data (dated by TCRdb to the mid-2010s). Some background on the complete study: Recorded disease courses included relapsing-remitting, secondary progressive and progressive-relapsing multiple sclerosis, with some patients lacking subtype annotation. The multiple sclerosis patient repertoires were compared with ten to eleven previously published healthy control repertoires from donors aged roughly 6 to 25 years. A subset of samples was prepared in parallel using single-end sample barcoding, then pooled and co-amplified after Illumina adapter ligation. Broader findings and caveats from the paper: When samples were clustered directly using the F measure, samples prepared in the same batch co-clustered strongly, which prompted a batch-effect correction. The multiple sclerosis patient group was slightly younger than the control group. About five TRBV segments, including TRBV5-6, TRBV5-1 and TRBV20-1, were significantly more frequent in patients than controls. Multiple sclerosis patients had significantly lower normalized Chao1 diversity than controls, a result that suggests substantial peripheral T-cell clonal expansion.

In the germline V gene, CDR1 corresponds to MGHRA and CDR2 to YSYEKL. CDR3 length: 16 amino acids, cysteine to phenylalanine. Kept here is only the CDR3 DNA, which spans 48 bases and is read in frame from base 1. V gives up 5 bases and J gives up 5 bases, and the segment between their germline ends measures 21 bases. Libraries were built with PCR. The run used an Illumina HiSeq 2500. To reduce PCR and sequencing biases, unique molecular identifiers were built into the TCR beta cDNA libraries. Some 500,000 cDNA molecules were obtained per 1 to 10 million input T cells, so each molecule approximated one T cell. The patient libraries were prepared and sequenced with the same protocol used for the earlier healthy control dataset. Within a given batch, samples were prepared together, multiplexed and sequenced on the same HiSeq lane. As for how the authors treated the data: Raw barcoded reads were processed with MIGEC, discarding single-read molecular identifier groups before consensus assembly and CDR3 extraction. Clonotype tables were post-analysed with VDJtools, normalizing diversity by down-sampling all datasets to the smallest sample size. To correct batch-related cross-sample contamination, repertoire overlap clustering matched CDR3 amino acid sequences but not nucleotide sequences. Using fastp trimming at Q25 and MiXCR clonotype assembly, TCRdb reanalyzed the public sequencing data and kept in-frame beta chains. Every distinct CDR3 protein forms one entry, paired with its most common genes and DNA. The V and J calls come from TCRdb's annotation, not from the publication. The sample table lists a few hundred thousand distinct CDR3 sequences, less than 40% of them with a count of one. Less than 6% of the sample is taken by the ten largest.

To demonstrate the VDJtools post-analysis software, the study profiled TCR beta repertoires from the peripheral blood of about a dozen young patients with multiple sclerosis. The multiple sclerosis patients were children and adolescents ranging in age from roughly 6 to 15 years. As to this clonotype: Its antigen is currently not known. Per-base quality was not reported, and no clone a single base away is much larger than it.

Rearrangement joined TRBV4-1 to TRBJ1-2; the best D guess is TRBD1, with 5 bases matching. The sequence derives from a girl under 18 with multiple sclerosis. The sequenced sample was blood. CDR3 loop: CASSSRQTDGDYGYTF. The DNA reads TGCGCCAGCAGCTCCCGACAGACAGATGGAGATTATGGCTACACCTTC.